This entry describes one T cell receptor (beta chain). Antigen: not known. This sample was included in a study of lymphopenia after photon versus proton radiotherapy. This table comes from immunoSEQ multiplex PCR, and its TCRdb copy is limited to in-frame clones, with some not included. The table shows 20,000 to 30,000 clones, with 65% to 85% occurring only once. Study-wide results and caveats: Post-nadir TCR diversity decline inversely tracked overall survival among those who died. Proton therapy kept repertoires fairly stable, unlike photons, which gained effector/memory cells. Better survival with proton therapy was suggested as possible, not demonstrated. After the lymphocyte nadir, photon-treated repertoires showed oligoclonal expansion, especially of CD8+ Temra cells.

Trimming cost V 3 bases and J 7 bases, with 7 bases left between them. Germline lookup yields CDR1 SEHNR and CDR2 FQNEAQ (reference sequence). CDR3 length: 12 amino acids. This specimen was peripheral blood, taken from a patient treated with proton-based radiotherapy. The source of this sequence is a woman in her seventies with pancreatic cancer. The rearrangement links TRBV7-9 to TRBJ2-1, with D perhaps assigned TRBD1 or TRBD2 (5 bases each). DNA for the CDR3: TGTGCCAGCAGCTTGAGGGGAAATGAGCAGTTCTTC. This sequence encodes CASSLRGNEQFF. Full variable domain (missing parts from reference TRBV7-9 and TRBJ2-1): DTGVSQNPRHKITKRGQNVTFRCDPISEHNRLYWYRQTLGQGPEFLTYFQNEAQLEKSRLLSDRFSAERPKGSFSTLEIQRTEQGDSAMYLCASSLRGNEQFFGPGTRLTVL.